This T cell receptor beta chain was recovered during a study of CD8+CD57+ T cells in acquired aplastic anemia. About the research overall: Across the sorted CD4+ and CD8+ cells, DNA amounts averaged roughly 3 ug. Whole-study results and caveats: Patients showed no significant difference from controls in CD8+ Simpson's diversity. Around 27 was the count of CD8+ CDR3 sequences that patients shared with controls.

Profiling that covered TCR beta VDJ and CDR3 relied on genomic DNA as its template. TCRdb reanalysed the reads using MiXCR and keeps one entry per CDR3 protein. The data hold fewer than 250,000 distinct CDR3 sequences, with approximately 52% observed a single time. Worth noting for this clonotype: Its antigen is as yet unknown.

Sequenced: sorted CD4+, CD8+, or CD8+CD57+ T cells (not recorded which) from PBMCs. The clonotype comes from a human donor in good health, serving as a control.

CDR3 sequence: CASSTDRGHEQYF. In DNA, the CDR3 is TGTGCCAGCAGCACAGACAGGGGGCACGAGCAGTACTTC. This chain uses TRBV7-8 with TRBJ2-7; 10 bases are a match to TRBD1. V lost 5 bases and J lost 5; bases outside the gene matches: 3. The V gene's germline CDR1 is SGHVS and CDR2 FQNEAQ. This CDR3 is built from 13 residues.